This T cell receptor (beta chain) was obtained from a study of memory CD4+ T cells and cytomegalovirus serostatus. Data came from immunoSEQ multiplex PCR; TCRdb stores just in-frame clones and leaves some out. The sample shows approximately 46,000 clones, roughly 80% of them seen only once. The length of the CDR3 is 14 residues. CDR1 is MDHEN, CDR2 SYDVKM, per germline. V was pared by 4 bases and J by 4 bases, with 13 bases between. Single viable CD3+CD4+CD8-CD45RO+ cells were sorted as the memory CD4+ T cells. The gene calls are TRBV28 and TRBJ1-2; the D gene is possibly TRBD1 (6 bases). Sequenced sample: memory CD4+ T cells from blood. The receptor was derived from an adult in good health and CMV-seronegative. For the CDR3, the DNA is TGTGCCAGCAGTTGGGAAGGGGGGGGCTATGGCTACACCTTC. Residues: CASSWEGGGYGYTF.